These T cell receptor beta chains were read from a single sample in a study of breast tumors, draining lymph nodes, adjacent tissues. One entry per CDR3 protein, called by TCRdb with MiXCR from the multiplex PCR reads. The data contain roughly 130,000 distinct CDR3 sequences, 15% to 20% of them seen just once; the ten biggest clones take up over 3%. Specimen: axillary lymph node tissue. The source of these receptors is a female donor with breast cancer. Some clones in this sample may be carry-over from other donors' samples. Each CDR3 is given with its conserved first and last residue. A D gene is named only where the DNA matches it firmly. The listing skips clone size in some rows; elsewhere it reads once, few, many or a size class.

d_call	j_call	v_call	clone_size	cdr3_aa	cdr3_nt
.	TRBJ2-1	TRBV5-1	many	CASSLELPYNEQFF	TGCGCCAGCAGCTTGGAGCTACCCTACAATGAGCAGTTCTTC
.	TRBJ2-2	TRBV2	many	CASSPHRRTKNTGELFF	TGTGCCAGCAGCCCACACCGGCGGACTAAGAACACCGGGGAGCTGTTTTTT
TRBD1	TRBJ1-2	TRBV9	many	CASSETGGSFGYTF	TGTGCCAGCAGCGAAACAGGGGGCTCTTTTGGCTACACCTTC
.	TRBJ1-3	TRBV18	many	CASSPPQGLSGNTIYF	TGTGCCAGCTCACCACCGCAGGGTCTCTCTGGAAACACCATATATTTT
.	TRBJ1-6	TRBV19	many	CASSHTGRGSSYNSPLHF	TGTGCCAGTAGTCACACCGGGCGTGGGAGCTCCTATAATTCACCCCTCCACTTT
TRBD1	TRBJ2-6	TRBV6-6	many	CASRPDRDSGANVLTF	TGTGCCAGCAGGCCTGACAGGGATTCTGGGGCCAACGTCCTGACTTTC
.	TRBJ2-1	TRBV7-2	many	CASSTGVGYNEQFF	TGTGCCAGCTCCACCGGAGTCGGGTACAATGAGCAGTTCTTC
.	TRBJ2-3	TRBV20-1	many	CSAQMSGQADTQYF	TGCAGTGCACAAATGAGCGGCCAAGCAGATACGCAGTATTTT
.	TRBJ1-4	TRBV5-1	many	CASSAGPGEKLFF	TGCGCCAGCAGCGCCGGACCTGGTGAAAAACTGTTTTTT
.	TRBJ2-2	TRBV7-9	many	CASSFSTGELFF	TGTGCCAGCAGCTTTAGTACCGGGGAGCTGTTTTTT
TRBD2	TRBJ2-5	TRBV4-1	many	CASSQEDLAGTETQYF	TGCGCCAGCAGCCAAGAAGACCTAGCGGGAACAGAGACCCAGTACTTC
TRBD2	TRBJ2-5	TRBV11-2	.	CASSLTGLAGRETQYF	TGTGCCAGCAGCTTAACCGGACTAGCGGGAAGAGAGACCCAGTACTTC
TRBD1	TRBJ2-1	TRBV4-1	many	CASGQHRGSYNEQFF	TGCGCCAGCGGACAGCACAGGGGCTCCTACAATGAGCAGTTCTTC
TRBD1	TRBJ1-2	TRBV5-1	many	CASSGNRGLDYGYTF	TGCGCCAGCAGCGGAAACAGGGGGCTGGACTATGGCTACACCTTC
TRBD2	TRBJ2-5	TRBV28	few	CASSALAGASETQYF	TGTGCCAGCAGTGCCCTAGCGGGAGCTTCTGAGACCCAGTACTTC
TRBD2	TRBJ2-3	TRBV18	few	CASSPPRLAGGDTQYF	TGTGCCAGCTCACCACCGAGGCTAGCGGGAGGCGATACGCAGTATTTT
.	TRBJ2-3	TRBV18	.	CASSPEGYTDTQYF	TGTGCCAGCTCACCAGAGGGCTACACAGATACGCAGTATTTT
.	TRBJ2-3	TRBV10-3	many	CAIQSSGATDTQYF	TGTGCCATCCAATCCAGTGGGGCCACAGATACGCAGTATTTT
TRBD1	TRBJ1-2	TRBV11-2	many	CASSPRTGETPGYTF	TGTGCCAGCAGCCCCCGGACAGGGGAAACGCCTGGCTACACCTTC
.	TRBJ2-7	TRBV6-1	.	CASSESQVAYEQYF	TGTGCCAGCAGTGAGTCGCAGGTCGCCTACGAGCAGTACTTC
.	TRBJ1-6	TRBV28	few	CASSTPRRQINNSPLHF	TGTGCCAGCAGCACTCCTCGAAGACAGATTAATAATTCACCCCTCCACTTT
.	TRBJ1-3	TRBV28	.	CASSLYTLGITSGNTIYF	TGTGCCAGCAGTTTATATACCCTGGGTATCACATCTGGAAACACCATATATTTT
.	TRBJ1-4	TRBV4-1	many	CASSQDRTQGSEKLFF	TGCGCCAGCAGCCAAGATAGAACTCAGGGGTCTGAAAAACTGTTTTTT
.	TRBJ2-1	TRBV5-1	many	CASSLIGERNEQFF	TGCGCCAGCAGCTTGATTGGGGAAAGGAATGAGCAGTTCTTC
TRBD1	TRBJ1-4	TRBV20-1	many	CSARAGGNEKLFF	TGCAGTGCTAGGGCAGGGGGTAATGAAAAACTGTTTTTT
.	TRBJ2-3	TRBV28	.	CASSFGGPNTQYF	TGTGCCAGCAGTTTTGGGGGTCCAAATACGCAGTATTTT
.	TRBJ2-1	TRBV3-1	many	CASSHTLDDNEQFF	TGTGCCAGCAGCCACACTCTAGACGACAATGAGCAGTTCTTC
TRBD2	TRBJ2-3	TRBV7-3	many	CASSLTSGRAADTQYF	TGTGCCAGCAGCTTGACTAGCGGGAGGGCCGCAGATACGCAGTATTTT
TRBD2	TRBJ2-1	TRBV5-1	many	CASSLAASGLAVYNEQFF	TGCGCCAGCAGCTTGGCCGCATCGGGACTAGCGGTTTACAATGAGCAGTTCTTC
TRBD1	TRBJ2-4	TRBV19	.	CASSHSGQSRLAKNIQYF	TGTGCCAGTAGTCATTCGGGACAGTCTCGATTAGCCAAAAACATTCAGTACTTC
.	TRBJ1-2	TRBV5-8	few	CASSFRGQGRSNYGYTF	TGTGCCAGCAGCTTCCGAGGGCAGGGGCGGTCTAACTATGGCTACACCTTC
TRBD2	TRBJ2-5	TRBV27	many	CASRGLAEETQYF	TGTGCCAGCAGAGGACTAGCGGAAGAGACCCAGTACTTC
TRBD2	TRBJ2-7	TRBV20-1	.	CSALHGTMDEQYF	TGCAGTGCTTTACACGGGACTATGGACGAGCAGTACTTC
TRBD1	TRBJ2-6	TRBV4-1	many	CASSLGQGNSGANVLTF	TGCGCCAGCAGCCTCGGACAGGGCAACTCTGGGGCCAACGTCCTGACTTTC
.	TRBJ2-1	TRBV19	many	CASGAYNEQFF	TGTGCCAGCGGGGCGTACAATGAGCAGTTCTTC
.	TRBJ2-3	TRBV7-9	many	CASSRNGDTQYF	TGTGCCAGCAGCCGAAATGGAGATACGCAGTATTTT
TRBD1	TRBJ2-3	TRBV7-9	many	CASSQPGTVIDTQYF	TGTGCCAGCAGCCAGCCCGGGACAGTTATAGATACGCAGTATTTT